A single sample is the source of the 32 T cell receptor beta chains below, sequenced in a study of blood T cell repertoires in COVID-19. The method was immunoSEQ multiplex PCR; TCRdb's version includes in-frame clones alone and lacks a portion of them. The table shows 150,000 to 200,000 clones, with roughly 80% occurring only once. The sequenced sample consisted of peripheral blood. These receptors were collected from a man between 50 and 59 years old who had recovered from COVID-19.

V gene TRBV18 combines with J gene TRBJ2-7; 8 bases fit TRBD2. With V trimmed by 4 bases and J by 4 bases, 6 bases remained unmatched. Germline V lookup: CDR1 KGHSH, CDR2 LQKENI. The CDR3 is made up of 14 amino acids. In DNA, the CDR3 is TGTGCCAGCTCACGAGCGGGAGCCTCTTACGAGCAGTACTTC. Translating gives CASSRAGASYEQYF.

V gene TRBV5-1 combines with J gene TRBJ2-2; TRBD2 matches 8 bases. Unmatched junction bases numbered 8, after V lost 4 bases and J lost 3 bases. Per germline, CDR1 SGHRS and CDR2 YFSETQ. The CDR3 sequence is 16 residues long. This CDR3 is CASSLEGLVYTGELFF. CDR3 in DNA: TGCGCCAGCAGCCTAGAGGGACTAGTCTACACCGGGGAGCTGTTTTTT.

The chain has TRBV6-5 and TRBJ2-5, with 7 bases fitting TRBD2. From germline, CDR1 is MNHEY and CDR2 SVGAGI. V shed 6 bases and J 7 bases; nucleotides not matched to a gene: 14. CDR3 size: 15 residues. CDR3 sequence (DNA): TGTGCCAGCAGACCCCTCGGGACTACCCTCTGGACCCAGTACTTC. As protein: CASRPLGTTLWTQYF.

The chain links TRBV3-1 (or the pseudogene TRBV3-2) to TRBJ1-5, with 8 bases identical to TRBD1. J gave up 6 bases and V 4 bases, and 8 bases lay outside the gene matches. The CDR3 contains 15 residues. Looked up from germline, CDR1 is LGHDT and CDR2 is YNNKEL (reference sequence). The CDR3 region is CASSPVGQGSQPQHF. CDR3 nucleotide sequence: TGTGCCAGCAGCCCTGTCGGACAGGGAAGTCAGCCCCAGCATTTT.

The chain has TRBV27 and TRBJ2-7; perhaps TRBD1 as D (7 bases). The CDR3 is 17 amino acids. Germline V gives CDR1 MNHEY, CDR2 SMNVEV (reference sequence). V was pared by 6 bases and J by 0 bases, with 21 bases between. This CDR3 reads CASSPGGRRGPSYEQYF. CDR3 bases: TGTGCCAGCAGCCCAGGGGGGCGGAGGGGGCCCTCCTACGAGCAGTACTTC.

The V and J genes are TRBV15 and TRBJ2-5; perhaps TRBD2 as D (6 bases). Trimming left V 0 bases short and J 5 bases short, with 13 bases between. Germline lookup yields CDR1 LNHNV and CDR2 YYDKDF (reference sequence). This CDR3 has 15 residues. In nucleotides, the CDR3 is TGTGCCACCAGCAGAGATTACGGGGGAAGGGAGACCCAGTACTTC. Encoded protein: CATSRDYGGRETQYF.

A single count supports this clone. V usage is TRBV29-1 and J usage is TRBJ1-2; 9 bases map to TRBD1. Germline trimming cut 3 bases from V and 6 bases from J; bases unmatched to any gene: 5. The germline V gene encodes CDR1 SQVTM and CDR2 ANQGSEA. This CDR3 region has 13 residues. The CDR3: CSVDRTGVDGYTF. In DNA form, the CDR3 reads TGCAGCGTTGACCGGACAGGGGTGGATGGCTACACCTTC.

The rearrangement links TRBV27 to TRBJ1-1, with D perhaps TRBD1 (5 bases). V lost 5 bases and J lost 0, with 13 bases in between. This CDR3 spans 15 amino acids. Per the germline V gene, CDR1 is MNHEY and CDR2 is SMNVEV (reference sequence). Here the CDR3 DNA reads TGTGCCAGCAGTCTATTACAGGAGCTGAACACTGAAGCTTTCTTT. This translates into CASSLLQELNTEAFF.

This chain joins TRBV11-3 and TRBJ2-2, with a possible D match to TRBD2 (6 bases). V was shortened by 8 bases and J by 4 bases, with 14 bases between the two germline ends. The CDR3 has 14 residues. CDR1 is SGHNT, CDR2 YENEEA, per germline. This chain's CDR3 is CASRRGDITGELFF. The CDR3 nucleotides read TGTGCCAGCCGGAGGGGCGATATCACCGGGGAGCTGTTTTTT.

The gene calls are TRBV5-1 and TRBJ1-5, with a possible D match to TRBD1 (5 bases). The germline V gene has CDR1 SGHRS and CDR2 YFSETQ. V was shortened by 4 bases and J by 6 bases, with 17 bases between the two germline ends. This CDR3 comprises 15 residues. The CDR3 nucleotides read TGCGCCAGCAGCCTATATGGGACTGTCGGTCAGCCCCAGCATTTT. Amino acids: CASSLYGTVGQPQHF.

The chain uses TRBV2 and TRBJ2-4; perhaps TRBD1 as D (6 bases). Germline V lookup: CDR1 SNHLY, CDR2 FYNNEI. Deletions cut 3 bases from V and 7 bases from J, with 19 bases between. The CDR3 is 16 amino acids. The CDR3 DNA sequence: TGTGCCAGCAGTGATCCGACGGACAGTGGGTGGAACATTCAGTACTTC. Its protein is CASSDPTDSGWNIQYF.

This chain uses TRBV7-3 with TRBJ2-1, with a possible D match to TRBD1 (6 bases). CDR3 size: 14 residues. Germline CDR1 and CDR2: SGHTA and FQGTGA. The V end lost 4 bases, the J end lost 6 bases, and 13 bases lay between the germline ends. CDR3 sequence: CASSSRGQTNEQFF. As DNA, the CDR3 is TGTGCCAGCAGCTCAAGGGGACAAACCAATGAGCAGTTCTTC.

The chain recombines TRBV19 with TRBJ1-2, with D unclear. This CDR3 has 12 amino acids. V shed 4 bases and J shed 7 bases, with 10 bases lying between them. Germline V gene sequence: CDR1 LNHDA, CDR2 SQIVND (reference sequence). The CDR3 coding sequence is TGTGCCAGTAGTACCCCAAGCGGTGGCTACACCTTC. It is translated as CASSTPSGGYTF.

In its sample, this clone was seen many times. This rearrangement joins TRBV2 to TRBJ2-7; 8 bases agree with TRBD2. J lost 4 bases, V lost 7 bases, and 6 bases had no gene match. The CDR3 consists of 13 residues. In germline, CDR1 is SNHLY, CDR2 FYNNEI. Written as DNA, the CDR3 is TGTGCCAGCATTAGCGGGGTAGTTTACGAGCAGTACTTC. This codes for CASISGVVYEQYF.

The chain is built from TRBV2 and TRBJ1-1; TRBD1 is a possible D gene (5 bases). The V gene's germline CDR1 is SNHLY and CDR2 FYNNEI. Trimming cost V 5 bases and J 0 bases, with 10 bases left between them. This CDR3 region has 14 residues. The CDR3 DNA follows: TGTGCCAGCAGTAGAGACAGAATGAACACTGAAGCTTTCTTT. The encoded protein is CASSRDRMNTEAFF.

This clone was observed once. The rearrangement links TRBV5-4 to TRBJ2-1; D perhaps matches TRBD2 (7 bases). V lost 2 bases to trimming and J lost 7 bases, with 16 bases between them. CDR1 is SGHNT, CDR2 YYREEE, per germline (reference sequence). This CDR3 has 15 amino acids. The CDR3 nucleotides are TGTGCCAGCAGCTTCGGCGGGGGCCAGGGTAATGAGCAGTTCTTC. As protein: CASSFGGGQGNEQFF.

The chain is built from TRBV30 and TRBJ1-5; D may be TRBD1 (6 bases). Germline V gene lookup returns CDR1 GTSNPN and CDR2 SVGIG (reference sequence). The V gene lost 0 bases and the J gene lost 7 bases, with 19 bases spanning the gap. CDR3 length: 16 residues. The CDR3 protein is CAWSVLGGGRGQPQHF. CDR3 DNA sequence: TGTGCCTGGAGTGTACTAGGCGGGGGGCGTGGGCAGCCCCAGCATTTT.

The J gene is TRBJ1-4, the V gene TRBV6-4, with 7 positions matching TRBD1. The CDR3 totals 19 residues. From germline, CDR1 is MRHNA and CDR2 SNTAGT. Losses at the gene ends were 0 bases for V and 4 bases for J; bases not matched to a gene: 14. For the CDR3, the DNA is TGTGCCAGCAGTGACTCCTTACTCGCCGGGACAGCCTTTAATGAAAAACTGTTTTTT. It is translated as CASSDSLLAGTAFNEKLFF.

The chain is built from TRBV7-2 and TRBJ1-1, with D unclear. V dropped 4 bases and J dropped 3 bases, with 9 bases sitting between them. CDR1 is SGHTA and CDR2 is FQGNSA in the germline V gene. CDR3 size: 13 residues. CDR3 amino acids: CASSSGLDTEAFF. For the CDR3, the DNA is TGTGCCAGCAGCTCAGGACTGGACACTGAAGCTTTCTTT.

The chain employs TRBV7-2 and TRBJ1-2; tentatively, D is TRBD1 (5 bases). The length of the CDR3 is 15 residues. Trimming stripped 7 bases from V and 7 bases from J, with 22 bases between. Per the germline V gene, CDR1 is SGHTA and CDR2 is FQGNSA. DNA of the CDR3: TGTGCCAGCACCCTAAACAAGGGGCACTGGGGTGGCTACACCTTC. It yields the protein CASTLNKGHWGGYTF.

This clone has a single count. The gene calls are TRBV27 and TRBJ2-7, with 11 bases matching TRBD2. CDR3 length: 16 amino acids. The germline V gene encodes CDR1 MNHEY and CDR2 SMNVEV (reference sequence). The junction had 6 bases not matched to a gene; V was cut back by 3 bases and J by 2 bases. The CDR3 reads CASSFLLAGVAYEQYF. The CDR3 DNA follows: TGTGCCAGCAGTTTTTTACTAGCGGGAGTCGCCTACGAGCAGTACTTC.

In nucleotides, the CDR3 is TGTGCCAGCAAAGCATGGGGTTCGCCTAGCGGGATCCAAGAGACCCAGTACTTC. This sequence encodes CASKAWGSPSGIQETQYF. This chain joins TRBV28 and TRBJ2-5; 9 bases match TRBD2. Germline-derived CDR1 and CDR2 are MDHEN and SYDVKM. This CDR3 contains 18 residues. J lost 1 base, V lost 7 bases, and 16 bases had no gene match.

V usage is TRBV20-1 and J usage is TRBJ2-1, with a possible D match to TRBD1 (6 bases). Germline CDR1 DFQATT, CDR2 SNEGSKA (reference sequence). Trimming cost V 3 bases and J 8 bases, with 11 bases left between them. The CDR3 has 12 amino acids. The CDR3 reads CSASEQGYEQFF. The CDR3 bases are TGCAGTGCTAGTGAACAGGGCTATGAGCAGTTCTTC.

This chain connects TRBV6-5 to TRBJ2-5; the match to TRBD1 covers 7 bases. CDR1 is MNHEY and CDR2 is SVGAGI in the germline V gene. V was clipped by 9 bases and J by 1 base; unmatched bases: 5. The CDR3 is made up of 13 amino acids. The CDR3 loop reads CASLRGPQETQYF. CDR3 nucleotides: TGTGCCAGTCTGAGGGGGCCCCAAGAGACCCAGTACTTC.

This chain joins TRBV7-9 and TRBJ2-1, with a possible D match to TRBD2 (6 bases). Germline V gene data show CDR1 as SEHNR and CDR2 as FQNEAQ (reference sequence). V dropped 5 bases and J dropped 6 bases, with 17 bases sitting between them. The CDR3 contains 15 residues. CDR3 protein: CASSPAGPGSNEQFF. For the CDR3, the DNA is TGTGCCAGCAGCCCTGCGGGACCGGGTTCCAATGAGCAGTTCTTC.

CDR3: CAWSVLGGGTDTQYF. CDR3 bases: TGTGCCTGGAGTGTACTGGGCGGGGGCACAGATACGCAGTATTTT. The rearrangement joins TRBV30 to TRBJ2-3; tentative D call: TRBD2 (6 bases). The germline gives CDR1 GTSNPN, CDR2 SVGIG (reference sequence). The CDR3 is 15 residues long. Trimming took 0 bases from V and 1 from J, leaving 11 bases between them.

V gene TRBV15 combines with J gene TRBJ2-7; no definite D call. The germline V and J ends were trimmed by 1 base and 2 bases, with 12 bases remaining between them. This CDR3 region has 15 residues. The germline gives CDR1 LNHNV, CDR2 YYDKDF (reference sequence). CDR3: CATSRVWPVTYEQYF. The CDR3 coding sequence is TGTGCCACCAGCAGAGTGTGGCCAGTCACCTACGAGCAGTACTTC. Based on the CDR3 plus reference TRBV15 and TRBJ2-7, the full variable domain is DAMVIQNPRYQVTQFGKPVTLSCSQTLNHNVMYWYQQKSSQAPKLLFHYYDKDFNNEADTPDNFQSRRPNTSFCFLDIRSPGLGDTAMYLCATSRVWPVTYEQYFGPGTRLTVT.

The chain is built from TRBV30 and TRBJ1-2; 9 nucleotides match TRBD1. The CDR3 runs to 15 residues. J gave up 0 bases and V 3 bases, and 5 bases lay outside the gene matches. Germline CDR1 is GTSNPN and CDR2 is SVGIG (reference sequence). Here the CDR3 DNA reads TGTGCCTGGAGATCCTGGACAGGGGCTAACTATGGCTACACCTTC. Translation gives CAWRSWTGANYGYTF.

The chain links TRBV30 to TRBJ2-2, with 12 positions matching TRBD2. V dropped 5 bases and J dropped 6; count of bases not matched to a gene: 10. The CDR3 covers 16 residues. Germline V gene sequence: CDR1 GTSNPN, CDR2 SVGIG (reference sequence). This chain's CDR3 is CAWDRLAGDKAGELFF. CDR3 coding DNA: TGTGCCTGGGATAGACTAGCGGGAGATAAGGCCGGGGAGCTGTTTTTT.

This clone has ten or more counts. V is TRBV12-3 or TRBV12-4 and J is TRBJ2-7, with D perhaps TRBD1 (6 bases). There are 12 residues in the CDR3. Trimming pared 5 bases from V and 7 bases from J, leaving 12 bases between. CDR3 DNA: TGTGCCAGCAGTACAGGGTTGAGGGAGCAGTACTTC. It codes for CASSTGLREQYF.

DNA of the CDR3: TGTGCCAGCGGCGGTAAGGCGCCCCAAGAGACCCAGTACTTC. As protein: CASGGKAPQETQYF. J is TRBJ2-5 and V is TRBV6-5; D is uncertain. The germline gives CDR1 MNHEY, CDR2 SVGAGI. V lost 8 bases and J 1 base, leaving 14 bases between the germline ends. There are 14 residues in the CDR3.

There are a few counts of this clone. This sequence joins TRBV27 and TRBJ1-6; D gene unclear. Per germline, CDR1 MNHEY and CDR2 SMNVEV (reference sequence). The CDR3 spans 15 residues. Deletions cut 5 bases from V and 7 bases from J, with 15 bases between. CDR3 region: CASSPAGRRNSPLHF. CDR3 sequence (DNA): TGTGCCAGCAGTCCGGCGGGCAGGAGGAATTCACCCCTCCACTTT.